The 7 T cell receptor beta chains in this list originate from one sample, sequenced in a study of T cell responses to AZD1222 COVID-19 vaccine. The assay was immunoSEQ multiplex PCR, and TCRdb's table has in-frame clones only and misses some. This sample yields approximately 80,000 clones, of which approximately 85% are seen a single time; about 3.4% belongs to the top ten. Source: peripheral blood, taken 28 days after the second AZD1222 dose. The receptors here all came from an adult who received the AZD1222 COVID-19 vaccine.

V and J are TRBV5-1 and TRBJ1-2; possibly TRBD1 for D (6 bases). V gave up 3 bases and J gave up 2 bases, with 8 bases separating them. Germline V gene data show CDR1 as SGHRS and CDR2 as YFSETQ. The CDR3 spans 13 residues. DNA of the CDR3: TGCGCCAGCAGCTCTACAGGGAACTATGGCTACACCTTC. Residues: CASSSTGNYGYTF. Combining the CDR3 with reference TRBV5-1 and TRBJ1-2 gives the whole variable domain KAGVTQTPRYLIKTRGQQVTLSCSPISGHRSVSWYQQTPGQGLQFLFEYFSETQRNKGNFPGRFSGRQFSNSRSEMNVSTLELGDSALYLCASSSTGNYGYTFGSGTRLTVV.

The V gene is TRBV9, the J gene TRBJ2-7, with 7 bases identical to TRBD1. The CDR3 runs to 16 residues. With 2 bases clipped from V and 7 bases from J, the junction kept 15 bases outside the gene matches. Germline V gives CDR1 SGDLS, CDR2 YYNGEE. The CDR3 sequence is CASSVGRDRLKWEQYF. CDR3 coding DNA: TGTGCCAGCAGCGTCGGCCGGGACAGACTGAAGTGGGAGCAGTACTTC.

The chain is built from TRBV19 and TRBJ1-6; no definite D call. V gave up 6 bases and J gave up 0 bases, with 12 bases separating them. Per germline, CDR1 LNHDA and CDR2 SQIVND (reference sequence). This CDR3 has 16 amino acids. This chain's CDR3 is CASRPEMSSYNSPLHF. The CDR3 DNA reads TGTGCCAGTAGGCCTGAGATGAGCTCCTATAATTCACCCCTCCACTTT.

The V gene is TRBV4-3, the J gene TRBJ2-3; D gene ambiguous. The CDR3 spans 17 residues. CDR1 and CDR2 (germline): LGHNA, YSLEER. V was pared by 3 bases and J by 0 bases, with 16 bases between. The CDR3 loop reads CASSHLYRESSTDTQYF. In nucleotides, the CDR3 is TGCGCCAGCAGCCACCTCTACCGCGAATCTAGCACAGATACGCAGTATTTT.

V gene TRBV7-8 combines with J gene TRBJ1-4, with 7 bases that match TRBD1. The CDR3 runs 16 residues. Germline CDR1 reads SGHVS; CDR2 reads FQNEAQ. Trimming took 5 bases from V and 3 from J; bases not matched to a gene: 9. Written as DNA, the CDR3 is TGTGCCAGCAGCGGAAACAGGGGCAGGGCTAATGAAAAACTGTTTTTT. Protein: CASSGNRGRANEKLFF.

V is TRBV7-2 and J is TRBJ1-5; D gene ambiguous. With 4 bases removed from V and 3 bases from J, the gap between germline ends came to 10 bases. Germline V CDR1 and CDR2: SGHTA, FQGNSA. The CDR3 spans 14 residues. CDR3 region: CASSSIGFNQPQHF. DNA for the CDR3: TGTGCCAGCAGCTCAATAGGGTTCAATCAGCCCCAGCATTTT.

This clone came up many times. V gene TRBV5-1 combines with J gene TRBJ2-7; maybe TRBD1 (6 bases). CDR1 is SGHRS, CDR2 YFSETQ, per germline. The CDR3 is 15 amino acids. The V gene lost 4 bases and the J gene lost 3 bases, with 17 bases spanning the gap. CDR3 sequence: CASSPVAGDVYEQYF. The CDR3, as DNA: TGCGCCAGCAGCCCCGTGGCAGGGGATGTCTACGAGCAGTACTTC.